This T cell receptor (beta chain) is drawn from a study of blood T cell repertoires in COVID-19. The repertoire was sequenced with immunoSEQ multiplex PCR; TCRdb's copy has only in-frame clones and lacks some. The sample carries roughly 22,000 clones, around 83% recorded once. The CDR3 covers 11 residues. Trimming shortened V by 8 bases and J by 2 bases, and 6 bases separated the two germline ends. Germline CDR1 is LGHDT and CDR2 is YNNKEL (reference sequence). In its sample, this clone was seen once. The genes are TRBV3-1 (or the pseudogene TRBV3-2) and TRBJ1-2; no clear D. Sequenced material: peripheral blood. The source of this sequence is a human donor in a cohort sampled during active COVID-19. CDR3: CASWANYGYTF. Written as DNA, the CDR3 is TGTGCCAGCTGGGCGAACTATGGCTACACCTTC.